One sample yielded the 28 T cell receptor beta chains listed below, sequenced in a study of monozygotic twins with inflammatory bowel disease (dated by TCRdb to the late 2010s). Libraries were prepared through 5' RACE. For sequencing, an Illumina HiSeq 2500 was employed. TCRdb reprocessed the reads, reporting each CDR3 protein sequence once and no DNA. The sample table holds 420,000 or so distinct CDR3 sequences. The top ten clones comprise under 3% of the sample. The sample consisted of blood. These receptors originate from a human donor with ulcerative colitis or Crohn's disease, or a healthy co-twin of an affected twin (not recorded which).

The chain joins TRBV7-9 to TRBJ2-3; no DNA is available, so the TRBD2 call from TCRdb remains unchecked. Germline V CDR1 and CDR2: SEHNR, FQNEAQ (reference sequence). This CDR3 contains 16 residues. CDR3 amino acids: CASSSLARGLADTQYF.

This rearrangement joins TRBV20-1 to TRBJ2-1; the D call of TRBD2 rests on TCRdb alone, since no DNA is present to check it. CDR1 is DFQATT, CDR2 SNEGSKA, per germline (reference sequence). The CDR3 totals 15 residues. This CDR3 reads CSATPLAGAYNEQFF.

This chain connects TRBV5-1 to TRBJ1-1; the TCRdb call, TRBD1, lacks DNA for checking. CDR3 length: 18 amino acids. Germline loops: CDR1 SGHRS, CDR2 YFSETQ. The CDR3 region is CASSLHVERDRPNTEAFF.

This chain connects TRBV29-1 to TRBJ2-1; there is no DNA to check the TCRdb D call of TRBD1. Germline-derived CDR1 and CDR2 are SQVTM and ANQGSEA. CDR3 length: 12 residues. The CDR3 loop is CSPLTDYNEQFF.

V is TRBV5-1 and J is TRBJ2-7; the TCRdb D gene call, TRBD1, has no DNA to confirm it. Germline loops: CDR1 SGHRS, CDR2 YFSETQ. The CDR3 contains 15 residues. CDR3 sequence reads: CASSPGGTGSYEQYF.

The V call is TRBV7-9, the J call TRBJ1-2; as DNA is missing, the TRBD1 call by TCRdb cannot be tested. The CDR3 length is 14 residues. Germline CDR1 reads SEHNR; CDR2 reads FQNEAQ (reference sequence). CDR3 protein: CASSLGAGGVGYTF. Using reference TRBV7-9 and TRBJ1-2 for the parts outside the CDR3, the full variable domain is DTGVSQNPRHKITKRGQNVTFRCDPISEHNRLYWYRQTLGQGPEFLTYFQNEAQLEKSRLLSDRFSAERPKGSFSTLEIQRTEQGDSAMYLCASSLGAGGVGYTFGSGTRLTVV.

The rearrangement joins TRBV5-1 to TRBJ1-6. The CDR3 runs 16 residues. The germline V gene has CDR1 SGHRS and CDR2 YFSETQ. The CDR3 loop reads CASATHQSSYNSPLHF.

The chain recombines TRBV15 with TRBJ2-1; without DNA, the TCRdb call of TRBD2 cannot be checked. The germline V gene has CDR1 LNHNV and CDR2 YYDKDF (reference sequence). The CDR3 consists of 19 residues. The CDR3 protein is CATSRDSLHGAPSYNEQFF. The full variable domain, with the rest looked up from reference TRBV15 and TRBJ2-1, is DAMVIQNPRYQVTQFGKPVTLSCSQTLNHNVMYWYQQKSSQAPKLLFHYYDKDFNNEADTPDNFQSRRPNTSFCFLDIRSPGLGDTAMYLCATSRDSLHGAPSYNEQFFGPGTRLTVL.

This sequence joins TRBV10-3 and TRBJ2-1; the TCRdb call, TRBD1, lacks DNA for checking. Germline V gives CDR1 ENHRY, CDR2 SYGVKD. The CDR3 totals 16 residues. CDR3 amino acids: CAISARQGGEYNEQFF.

The chain couples TRBV5-4 to TRBJ2-7; TCRdb proposes TRBD1, but this gene call is untestable without DNA. The germline gives CDR1 SGHNT, CDR2 YYREEE (reference sequence). CDR3 length equals 14 residues. CDR3 protein: CASSLPGGNYEQYF.

The chain is built from TRBV20-1 and TRBJ2-3; TCRdb names TRBD1, which stays unverified in the absence of DNA. Germline V CDR1 and CDR2: DFQATT, SNEGSKA (reference sequence). The CDR3 has 14 residues. CDR3 residues: CSARTVSGTDTQYF.

The V call is TRBV12-3 or TRBV12-4, the J call TRBJ2-4; TCRdb's assignment of TRBD2 cannot be checked, as there is no DNA. The CDR3 loop spans 18 amino acids. CDR3 sequence: CASSFWLAGSGGKNIQYF.

The chain uses TRBV2 and TRBJ2-6. Germline assignment: CDR1 SNHLY and CDR2 FYNNEI. The CDR3 runs to 14 residues. The CDR3: CASRRLSGANVLTF.

This chain connects TRBV6-6 to TRBJ1-1; TCRdb proposes TRBD1, but this gene call is untestable without DNA. The CDR3 loop spans 13 amino acids. Germline V gene data show CDR1 as MNHNY and CDR2 as SVGAGI (reference sequence). CDR3 protein: CATSDRVNTEAFF.

The chain couples TRBV6-1 to TRBJ2-3; TCRdb reports TRBD2, a call that lacks DNA to check it against. Germline values: CDR1 MNHNS, CDR2 SASEGT. The CDR3 spans 15 residues. The CDR3 loop is CASSHRLAASDTQYF.

The chain combines TRBV7-9 with TRBJ1-1. The CDR3 runs to 14 residues. The germline V gene has CDR1 SEHNR and CDR2 FQNEAQ (reference sequence). CDR3 protein: CASSFEWGNTEAFF. Using reference TRBV7-9 and TRBJ1-1 for the parts outside the CDR3, the full variable domain is DTGVSQNPRHKITKRGQNVTFRCDPISEHNRLYWYRQTLGQGPEFLTYFQNEAQLEKSRLLSDRFSAERPKGSFSTLEIQRTEQGDSAMYLCASSFEWGNTEAFFGQGTRLTVV.

The chain is built from TRBV11-2 and TRBJ2-5; the D gene TCRdb calls, TRBD2, cannot be checked with no DNA. Germline CDR1 SGHAT, CDR2 FQNNGV. The length of the CDR3 is 15 residues. Here the CDR3 reads CASSLSGRARETQYF.

The chain joins TRBV5-1 to TRBJ2-3. The CDR3 has 14 amino acids. CDR1 and CDR2 (germline): SGHRS, YFSETQ. The CDR3 reads CASSLAGGPDTQYF. Filled out from reference TRBV5-1 and TRBJ2-3, the complete variable domain reads KAGVTQTPRYLIKTRGQQVTLSCSPISGHRSVSWYQQTPGQGLQFLFEYFSETQRNKGNFPGRFSGRQFSNSRSEMNVSTLELGDSALYLCASSLAGGPDTQYFGPGTRLTVL.

V gene TRBV20-1 combines with J gene TRBJ2-6; the D gene TCRdb calls, TRBD1, cannot be checked with no DNA. CDR1 DFQATT and CDR2 SNEGSKA come from the germline V gene (reference sequence). CDR3 size: 17 residues. CDR3 residues: CSASTTGVTSGANVLTF.

The CDR3 is CASSEFKGGQPQHF. This chain connects TRBV10-2 to TRBJ1-5; the TRBD1 assignment by TCRdb is unverifiable without DNA. CDR1 and CDR2 (germline): WSHSY, SAAADI. This CDR3 spans 14 amino acids.

This chain connects TRBV4-3 to TRBJ2-1; TCRdb's D gene call, TRBD1, goes unchecked for lack of DNA. Germline lookup yields CDR1 LGHNA and CDR2 YSLEER. The CDR3 spans 16 residues. CDR3 sequence: CASSQDRTTSGGEQFF.

The rearrangement links TRBV5-1 to TRBJ2-3; no DNA is available, so the TRBD2 call from TCRdb remains unchecked. The length of the CDR3 is 16 residues. The germline V gene has CDR1 SGHRS and CDR2 YFSETQ. CDR3 amino acids: CASSSGLGIVTDTQYF.

The chain carries TRBV4-1 and TRBJ1-2. The CDR3 spans 15 residues. Per the germline V gene, CDR1 is MGHRA and CDR2 is YSYEKL. CDR3 region: CASSQEYSVYGGYTF.

J is TRBJ2-7 and V is TRBV11-1; TCRdb's D gene call, TRBD2, goes unchecked for lack of DNA. The CDR3 has 20 amino acids. CDR1 is SGHAT and CDR2 is FQDESV in the germline V gene (reference sequence). The CDR3 loop is CASHPKPPFGLAGAPYEQYF.

The chain combines TRBV7-9 with TRBJ1-3; the D call from TCRdb, TRBD1, cannot be confirmed without DNA. Germline values: CDR1 SEHNR, CDR2 FQNEAQ (reference sequence). The CDR3 sequence is 15 residues long. The CDR3 spells CASRGQGISGNTIYF.

The chain's CDR3 is CASSLVPEGGTEAFF. The genes are TRBV5-1 and TRBJ1-1. Germline V gene data show CDR1 as SGHRS and CDR2 as YFSETQ. The CDR3 is 15 amino acids.

The chain recombines TRBV3-1 with TRBJ2-7; TCRdb designates TRBD1, a call that cannot be tested without DNA. This CDR3 has 15 amino acids. Germline lookup yields CDR1 LGHDT and CDR2 YNNKEL (reference sequence). Here the CDR3 reads CASSQGGGSPFEQYF.

The CDR3 reads CASHGAAQGNTIYF. The V gene is TRBV2, the J gene TRBJ1-3; TCRdb lists TRBD1, though no DNA is available to test this call. The germline CDR1 and CDR2 sequences are SNHLY and FYNNEI. The CDR3 has 14 residues.